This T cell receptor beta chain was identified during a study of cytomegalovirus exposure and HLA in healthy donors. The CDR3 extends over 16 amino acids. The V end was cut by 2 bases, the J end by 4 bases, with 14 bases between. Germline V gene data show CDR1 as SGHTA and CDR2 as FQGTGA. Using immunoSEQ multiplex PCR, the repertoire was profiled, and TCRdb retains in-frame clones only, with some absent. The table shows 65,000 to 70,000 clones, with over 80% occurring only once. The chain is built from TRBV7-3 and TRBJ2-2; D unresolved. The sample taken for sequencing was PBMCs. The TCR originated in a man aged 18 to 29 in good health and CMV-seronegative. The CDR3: CASSLGGAPVTGELFF. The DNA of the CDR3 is TGTGCCAGCAGCTTAGGCGGAGCTCCAGTCACCGGGGAGCTGTTTTTT.